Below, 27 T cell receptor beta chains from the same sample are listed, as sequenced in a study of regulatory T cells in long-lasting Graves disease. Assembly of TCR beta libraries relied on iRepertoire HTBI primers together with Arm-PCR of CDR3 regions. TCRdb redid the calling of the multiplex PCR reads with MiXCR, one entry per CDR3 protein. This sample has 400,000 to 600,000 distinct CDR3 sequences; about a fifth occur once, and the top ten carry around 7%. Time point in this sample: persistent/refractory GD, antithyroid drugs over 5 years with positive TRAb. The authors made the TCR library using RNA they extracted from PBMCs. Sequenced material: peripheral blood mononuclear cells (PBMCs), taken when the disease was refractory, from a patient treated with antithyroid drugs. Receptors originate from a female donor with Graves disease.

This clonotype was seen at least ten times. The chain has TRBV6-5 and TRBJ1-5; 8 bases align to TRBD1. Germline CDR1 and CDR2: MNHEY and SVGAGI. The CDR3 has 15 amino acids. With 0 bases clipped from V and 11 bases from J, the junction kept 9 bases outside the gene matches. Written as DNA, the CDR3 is TGTGCCAGCAGTTACTCTCGACAGGGGCTATGGGCCCAGCATTTT. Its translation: CASSYSRQGLWAQHF.

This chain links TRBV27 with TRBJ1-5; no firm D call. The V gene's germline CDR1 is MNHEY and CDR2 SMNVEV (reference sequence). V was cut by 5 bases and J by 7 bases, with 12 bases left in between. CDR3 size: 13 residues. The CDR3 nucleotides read TGTGCCAGCAGTCCACAATTTAGACAGCCCCAGCATTTT. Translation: CASSPQFRQPQHF.

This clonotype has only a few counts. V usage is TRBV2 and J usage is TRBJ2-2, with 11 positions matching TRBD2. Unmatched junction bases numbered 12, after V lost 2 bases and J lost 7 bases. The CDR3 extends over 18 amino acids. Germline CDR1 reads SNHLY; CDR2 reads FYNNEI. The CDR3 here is CASSEKLAGASIVGELFF. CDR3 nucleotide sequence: TGTGCCAGCAGTGAAAAACTAGCGGGAGCCTCGATTGTCGGGGAGCTGTTTTTT.

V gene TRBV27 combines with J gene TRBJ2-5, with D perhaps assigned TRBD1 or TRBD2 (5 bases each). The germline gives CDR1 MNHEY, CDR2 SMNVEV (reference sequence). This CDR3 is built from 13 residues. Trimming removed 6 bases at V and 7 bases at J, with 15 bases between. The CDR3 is CASSQTTRGTQYF. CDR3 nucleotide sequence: TGTGCCAGCAGCCAGACGACGAGGGGGACCCAGTACTTC.

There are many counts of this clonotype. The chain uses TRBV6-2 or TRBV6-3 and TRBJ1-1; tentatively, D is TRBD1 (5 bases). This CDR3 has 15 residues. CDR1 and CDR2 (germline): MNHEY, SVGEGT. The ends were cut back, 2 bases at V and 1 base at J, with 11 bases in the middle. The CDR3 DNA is TGTGCCAGCAGTTACGGGAGACAGAGGAACACTGAAGCTTTCTTT. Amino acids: CASSYGRQRNTEAFF.

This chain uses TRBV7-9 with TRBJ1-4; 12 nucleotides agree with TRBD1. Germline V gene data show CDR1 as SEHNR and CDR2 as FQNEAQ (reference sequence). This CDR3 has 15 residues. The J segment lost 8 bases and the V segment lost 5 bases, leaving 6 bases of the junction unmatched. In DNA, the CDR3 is TGTGCCAGCAGCCCGCCGGGACAGGGGGCGGAAAAACTGTTTTTT. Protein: CASSPPGQGAEKLFF.

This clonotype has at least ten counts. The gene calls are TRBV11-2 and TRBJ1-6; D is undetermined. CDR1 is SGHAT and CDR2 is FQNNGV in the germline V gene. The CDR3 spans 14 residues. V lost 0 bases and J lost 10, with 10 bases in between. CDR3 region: CASSLELGNSPLHF. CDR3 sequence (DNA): TGTGCCAGCAGCTTAGAGTTAGGTAACTCACCCCTCCACTTT.

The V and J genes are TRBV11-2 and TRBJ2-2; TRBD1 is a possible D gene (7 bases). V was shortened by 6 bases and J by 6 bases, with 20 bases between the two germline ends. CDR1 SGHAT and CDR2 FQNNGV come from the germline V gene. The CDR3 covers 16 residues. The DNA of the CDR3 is TGTGCCAGCAGTTTAATGCCAGGGGGGATCGCCGGGGAGCTGTTTTTT. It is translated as CASSLMPGGIAGELFF.

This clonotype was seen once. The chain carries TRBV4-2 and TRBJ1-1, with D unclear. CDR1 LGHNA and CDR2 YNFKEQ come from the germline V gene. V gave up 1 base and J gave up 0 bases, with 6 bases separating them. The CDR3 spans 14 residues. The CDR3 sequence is CASSQGVMNTEAFF. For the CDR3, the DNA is TGTGCCAGCAGCCAAGGGGTTATGAACACTGAAGCTTTCTTT.

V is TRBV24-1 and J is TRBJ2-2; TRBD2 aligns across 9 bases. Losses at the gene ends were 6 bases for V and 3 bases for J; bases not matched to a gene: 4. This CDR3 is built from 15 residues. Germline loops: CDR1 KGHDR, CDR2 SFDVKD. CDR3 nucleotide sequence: TGTGCCACCAGTAAGAGCGGGGGGTACACCGGGGAGCTGTTTTTT. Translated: CATSKSGGYTGELFF.

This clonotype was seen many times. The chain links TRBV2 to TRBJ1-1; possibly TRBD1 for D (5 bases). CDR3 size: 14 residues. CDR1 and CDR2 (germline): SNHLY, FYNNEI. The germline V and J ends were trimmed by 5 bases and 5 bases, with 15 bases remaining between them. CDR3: CASSLGGGETEAFF. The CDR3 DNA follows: TGTGCCAGCAGTCTCGGGGGGGGGGAAACTGAAGCTTTCTTT.

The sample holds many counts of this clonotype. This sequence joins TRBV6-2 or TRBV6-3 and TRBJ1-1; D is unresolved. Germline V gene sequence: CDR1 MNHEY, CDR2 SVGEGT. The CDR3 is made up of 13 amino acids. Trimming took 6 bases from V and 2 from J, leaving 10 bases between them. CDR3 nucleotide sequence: TGTGCCAGCAGCCCGCATTCAAACACTGAAGCTTTCTTT. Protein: CASSPHSNTEAFF.

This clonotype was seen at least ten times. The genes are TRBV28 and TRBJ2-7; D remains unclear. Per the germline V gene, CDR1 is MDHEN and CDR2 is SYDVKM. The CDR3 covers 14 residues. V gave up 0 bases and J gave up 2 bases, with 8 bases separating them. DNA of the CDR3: TGTGCCAGCAGTTTATGGCGAAATACCTACGAGCAGTACTTC. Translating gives CASSLWRNTYEQYF. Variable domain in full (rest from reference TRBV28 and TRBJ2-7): DVKVTQSSRYLVKRTGEKVFLECVQDMDHENMFWYRQDPGLGLRLIYFSYDVKMKEKGDIPEGYSVSREKKERFSLILESASTNQTSMYLCASSLWRNTYEQYFGPGTRLTVT.

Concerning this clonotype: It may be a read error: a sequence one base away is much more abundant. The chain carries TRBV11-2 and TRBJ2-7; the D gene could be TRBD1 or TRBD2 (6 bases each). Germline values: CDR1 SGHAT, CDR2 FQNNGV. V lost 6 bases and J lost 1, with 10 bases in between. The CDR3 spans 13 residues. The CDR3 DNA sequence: TGTGCCAGCAGGGCGGGACAATCCTACGAGCAGTACTTC. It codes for CASRAGQSYEQYF. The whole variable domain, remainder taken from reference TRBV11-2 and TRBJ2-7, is EAGVAQSPRYKIIEKRQSVAFWCNPISGHATLYWYQQILGQGPKLLIQFQNNGVVDDSQLPKDRFSAERLKGVDSTLKIQPAKLEDSAVYLCASRAGQSYEQYFGPGTRLTVT.

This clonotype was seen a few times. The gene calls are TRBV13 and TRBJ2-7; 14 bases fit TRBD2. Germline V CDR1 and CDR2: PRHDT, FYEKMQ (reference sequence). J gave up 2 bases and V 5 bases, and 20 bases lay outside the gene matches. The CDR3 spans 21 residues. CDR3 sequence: CASSNQPGTSGSIGGAYEQYF. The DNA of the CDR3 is TGTGCCAGCAGCAACCAGCCCGGGACTAGCGGGAGCATAGGAGGGGCCTACGAGCAGTACTTC.

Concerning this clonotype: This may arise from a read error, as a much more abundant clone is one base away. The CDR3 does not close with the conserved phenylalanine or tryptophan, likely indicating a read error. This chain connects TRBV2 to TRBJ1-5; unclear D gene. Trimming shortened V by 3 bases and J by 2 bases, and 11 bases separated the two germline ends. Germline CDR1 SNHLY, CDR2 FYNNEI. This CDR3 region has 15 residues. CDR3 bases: TGTGCCAGCAGTGATAAGGCGTATGGCAATCAGCCCCAGCATCTT. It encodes CASSDKAYGNQPQHL.

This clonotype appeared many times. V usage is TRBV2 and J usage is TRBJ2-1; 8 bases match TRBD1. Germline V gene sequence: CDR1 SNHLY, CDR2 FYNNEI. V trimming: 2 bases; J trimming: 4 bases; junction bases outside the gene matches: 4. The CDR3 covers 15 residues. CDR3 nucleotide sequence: TGTGCCAGCAGTGAACTTCAGGGGGCTTACAATGAGCAGTTCTTC. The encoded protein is CASSELQGAYNEQFF.

DNA for the CDR3: TGCAGTGCCACACCATGGGGGGGCCAATCCGATGAGCAGTTCTTC. It specifies CSATPWGGQSDEQFF. This sequence joins TRBV20-1 and TRBJ2-1; possible D gene TRBD2, 7 bases. In germline, CDR1 is DFQATT, CDR2 SNEGSKA (reference sequence). There are 15 residues in the CDR3. Trimming stripped 6 bases from V and 8 bases from J, with 23 bases between.

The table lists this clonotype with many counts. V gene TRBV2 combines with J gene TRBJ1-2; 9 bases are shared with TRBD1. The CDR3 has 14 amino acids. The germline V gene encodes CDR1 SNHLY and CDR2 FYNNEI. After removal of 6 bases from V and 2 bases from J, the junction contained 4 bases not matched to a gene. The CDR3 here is CASRQGQGNYGYTF. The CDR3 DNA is TGTGCCAGCAGACAAGGACAGGGGAACTATGGCTACACCTTC.

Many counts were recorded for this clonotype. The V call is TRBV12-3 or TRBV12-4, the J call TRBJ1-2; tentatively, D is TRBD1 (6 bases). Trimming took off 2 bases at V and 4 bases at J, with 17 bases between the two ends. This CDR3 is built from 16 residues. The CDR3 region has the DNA TGTGCCAGCAGTTTAAGCGCAGGGGACTATGGCTATGGCTACACCTTC. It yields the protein CASSLSAGDYGYGYTF.

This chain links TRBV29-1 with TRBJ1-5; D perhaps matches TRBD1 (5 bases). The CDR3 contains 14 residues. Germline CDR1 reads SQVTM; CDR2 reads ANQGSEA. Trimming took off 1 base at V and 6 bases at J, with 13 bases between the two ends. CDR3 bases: TGCAGCGTTGAAGTCGGGGGAACGGGTCAGCCCCAGCATTTT. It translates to CSVEVGGTGQPQHF. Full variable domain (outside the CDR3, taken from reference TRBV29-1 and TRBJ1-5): SAVISQKPSRDICQRGTSLTIQCQVDSQVTMMFWYRQQPGQSLTLIATANQGSEATYESGFVIDKFPISRPNLTFSTLTVSNMSPEDSSIYLCSVEVGGTGQPQHFGDGTRLSIL.

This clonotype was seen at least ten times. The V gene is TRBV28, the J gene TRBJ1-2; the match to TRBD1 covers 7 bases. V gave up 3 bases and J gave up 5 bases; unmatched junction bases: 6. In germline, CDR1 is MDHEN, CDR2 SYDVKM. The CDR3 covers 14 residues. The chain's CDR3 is CASSFLQGGYGYTF. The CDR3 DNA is TGTGCCAGCAGTTTTCTCCAGGGGGGGTATGGCTACACCTTC.

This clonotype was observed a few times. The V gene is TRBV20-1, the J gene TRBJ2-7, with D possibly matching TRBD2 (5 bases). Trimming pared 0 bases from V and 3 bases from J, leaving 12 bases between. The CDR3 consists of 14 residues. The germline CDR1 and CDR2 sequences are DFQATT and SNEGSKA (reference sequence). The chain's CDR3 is CSAREPGMGYEQYF. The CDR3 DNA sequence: TGCAGTGCTAGAGAACCGGGGATGGGCTACGAGCAGTACTTC.

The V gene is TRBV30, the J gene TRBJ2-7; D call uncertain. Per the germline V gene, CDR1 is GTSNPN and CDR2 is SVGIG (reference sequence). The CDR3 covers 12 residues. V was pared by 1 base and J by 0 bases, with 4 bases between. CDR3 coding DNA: TGTGCCTGGAGTGCGACCTCCTACGAGCAGTACTTC. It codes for CAWSATSYEQYF.

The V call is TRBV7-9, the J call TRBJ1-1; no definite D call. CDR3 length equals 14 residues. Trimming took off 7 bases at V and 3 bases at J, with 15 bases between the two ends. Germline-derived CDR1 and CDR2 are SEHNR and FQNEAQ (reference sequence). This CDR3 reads CASTFGRGHTEAFF. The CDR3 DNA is TGTGCCAGCACCTTCGGTCGCGGGCACACTGAAGCTTTCTTT.

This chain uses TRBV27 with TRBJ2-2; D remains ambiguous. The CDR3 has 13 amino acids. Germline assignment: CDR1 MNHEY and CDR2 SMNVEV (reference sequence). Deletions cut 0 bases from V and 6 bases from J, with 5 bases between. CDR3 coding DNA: TGTGCCAGCAGTTTATCTGTGGCCGGGGAGCTGTTTTTT. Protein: CASSLSVAGELFF.

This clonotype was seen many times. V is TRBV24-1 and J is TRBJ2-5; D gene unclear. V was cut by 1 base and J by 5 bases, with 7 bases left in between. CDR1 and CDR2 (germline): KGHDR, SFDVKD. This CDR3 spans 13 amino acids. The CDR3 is CATSDFFEETQYF. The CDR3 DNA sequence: TGTGCCACCAGTGATTTCTTCGAGGAGACCCAGTACTTC.